This T cell receptor (beta chain) was recorded in a study of CD8 T cells in ankylosing spondylitis. There are a few counts of this clonotype. The antigen is undetermined. Using its own MiXCR run on the 5' RACE reads, TCRdb lists one record per CDR3 protein. The table records just over 150,000 distinct CDR3 sequences, around 20% of them present only once. Notes on the study in general: Disease-linked clones were reportedly significantly enriched in matched ankylosing spondylitis synovial fluid. Earlier literature documents some of the motif variants in reactive arthritis synovial fluid and blood.

The CDR3 totals 12 residues. Trimming took off 8 bases at V and 3 bases at J, with 7 bases between the two ends. The germline V gene encodes CDR1 MNHEY and CDR2 SMNVEV (reference sequence). The specimen was blood, either unsorted or a sorted T cell fraction (not recorded which). The clonotype was recovered from a male donor with ankylosing spondylitis or in good health (not recorded which). This chain connects TRBV27 to TRBJ2-2; D not resolved. CDR3 nucleotides: TGTGCCAGCTCCGGGTACACCGGGGAGCTGTTTTTT. As protein: CASSGYTGELFF.